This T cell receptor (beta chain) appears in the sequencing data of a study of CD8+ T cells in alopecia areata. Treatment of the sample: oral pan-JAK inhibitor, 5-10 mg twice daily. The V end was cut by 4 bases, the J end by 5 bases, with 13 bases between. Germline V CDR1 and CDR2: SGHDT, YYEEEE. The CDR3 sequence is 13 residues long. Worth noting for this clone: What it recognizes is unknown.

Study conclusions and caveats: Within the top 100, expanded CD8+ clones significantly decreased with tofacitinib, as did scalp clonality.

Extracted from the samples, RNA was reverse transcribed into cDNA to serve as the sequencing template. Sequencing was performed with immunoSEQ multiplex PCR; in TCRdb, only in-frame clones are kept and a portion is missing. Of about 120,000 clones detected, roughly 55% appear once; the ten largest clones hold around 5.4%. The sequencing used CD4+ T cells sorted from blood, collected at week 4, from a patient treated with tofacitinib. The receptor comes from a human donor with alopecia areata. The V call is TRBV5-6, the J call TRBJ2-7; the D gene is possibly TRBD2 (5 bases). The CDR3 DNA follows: TGTGCCAGCAGCCCCGGGGAGAGGGACGAGCAGTACTTC. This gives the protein CASSPGERDEQYF. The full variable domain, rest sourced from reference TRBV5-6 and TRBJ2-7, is DAGVTQSPTHLIKTRGQQVTLRCSPKSGHDTVSWYQQALGQGPQFIFQYYEEEERQRGNFPDRFSGHQFPNYSSELNVNALLLGDSALYLCASSPGERDEQYFGPGTRLTVT.